The entry below gives a single TCR beta chain sequence along with its context. Its specificity is unknown. This record belongs to a study of OX40 agonist ivuxolimab in advanced cancers. Looking at the study overall: Patients were treated with ivuxolimab, an agonistic anti-OX40 (CD134) antibody. The dose of intravenous ivuxolimab that patients received every 2 weeks ranged from 0.01 to 10 mg/kg.

General study findings and limits: Antigen specificity of clonally expanded peripheral T cells was not established.

The table came from immunoSEQ multiplex PCR; TCRdb's copy has only in-frame clones and leaves some out. The sample holds about 100,000 clones, 90% seen once. The CDR3 has 14 amino acids. CDR1 and CDR2 (germline): LNHDA, SQIVND (reference sequence). Unmatched junction bases numbered 7, after V lost 5 bases and J lost 3 bases. The sequence derives from an adult with an advanced solid tumor such as melanoma, head and neck, liver or kidney cancer. This chain connects TRBV19 to TRBJ2-7, with TRBD1 matching over 7 bases. This specimen consisted of CD4+ or CD8+ T cells sorted from blood, obtained in a trial of the OX40 agonist ivuxolimab. CDR3 in amino acids: CASSPRQGLYEQYF. CDR3 sequence (DNA): TGTGCCAGTAGTCCTAGACAGGGCCTCTACGAGCAGTACTTC. The whole variable domain, remainder taken from reference TRBV19 and TRBJ2-7, is DGGITQSPKYLFRKEGQNVTLSCEQNLNHDAMYWYRQDPGQGLRLIYYSQIVNDFQKGDIAEGYSVSREKKESFPLTVTSAQKNPTAFYLCASSPRQGLYEQYFGPGTRLTVT.